In its sample, the clone carrying this TCR beta chain was seen a few times. As yet, its antigen is unknown. This entry is derived from a study of identifying expanded T cells in peripheral blood. Study-level points and caveats: Differentially abundant clones: roughly 1.2 between replicates, about 17 at around 14 days, 19 at four. Clone count variance between approximately two-week samples rose with total template count.

Collection occurred without any documented infections or immune events in donors. Profiling relied on immunoSEQ multiplex PCR, and the TCRdb table lists in-frame clones only, not all of them. The sample lists some 65,000 clones, approximately 82% occurring once. The receptor comes from a person aged 18 to 75 in good health. Sequencing was carried out using blood.

CDR3 residues: CASSRGLASYEQYF. The CDR3 DNA follows: TGTGCCAGCAGTAGGGGGCTGGCCTCCTACGAGCAGTACTTC. This rearrangement joins TRBV6-1 to TRBJ2-7; 7 nucleotides line up with TRBD1. Germline CDR1 reads MNHNS; CDR2 reads SASEGT. The V segment lost 5 bases and the J segment 0 bases; nucleotides outside the gene matches: 4. The CDR3 is made up of 14 amino acids.